Below are 11 T cell receptor beta chains sequenced from a single sample in a study of blood T cells in healthy people across ages. Together with a sample-barcoded 5' primer, a J-beta primer mix was included in a second PCR lasting 7 to 11 cycles. TCRdb used MiXCR to reprocess the 5' RACE reads, holding one entry per CDR3 protein. The table has just under 550,000 distinct CDR3 sequences, around 24% seen once. These data also formed part of another study, on T cells of mothers and their children.

Material for sequencing was blood. Every receptor here comes from a boy younger than 18 in good health.

The chain joins TRBV12-3 or TRBV12-4 to TRBJ1-1, with D tentatively TRBD1 (5 bases). V was pared by 6 bases and J by 2 bases, with 19 bases between. This CDR3 spans 16 amino acids. The CDR3 DNA follows: TGTGCCAGCAGCCTAGGGGTCCGCTTGGGAAACACTGAAGCTTTCTTT. Its translation: CASSLGVRLGNTEAFF.

This clonotype came up a few times. The rearrangement links TRBV14 to TRBJ2-3; TRBD2 matches 14 bases. Germline V gives CDR1 SGHDN, CDR2 FVKESK. This CDR3 region has 16 residues. The trim removed 4 bases at V and 4 bases at J, leaving 4 bases unmatched. CDR3 residues: CASSLGLAGAADTQYF. CDR3 coding DNA: TGTGCCAGCAGCCTGGGACTAGCGGGGGCCGCAGATACGCAGTATTTT.

There are a few counts of this clonotype. V and J are TRBV27 and TRBJ2-5, with a possible D match to TRBD1 (6 bases). In germline, CDR1 is MNHEY, CDR2 SMNVEV (reference sequence). CDR3 length: 13 residues. The germline V and J ends were trimmed by 0 bases and 11 bases, with 13 bases remaining between them. The CDR3, as DNA: TGTGCCAGCAGTTTATCGACAGGACCGGAGCAGTACTTC. This encodes CASSLSTGPEQYF.

The genes are TRBV5-5 and TRBJ1-2, with 9 positions matching TRBD1. The ends lost 4 bases at V and 8 bases at J; junction bases unmatched: 9. This CDR3 has 14 amino acids. CDR1 and CDR2 from the germline V gene are SGHKS and YYEKEE (reference sequence). The CDR3: CASSPLQGAGGYTF. DNA of the CDR3: TGTGCCAGCAGCCCCCTACAGGGGGCAGGCGGCTACACCTTC.

This sequence joins TRBV5-1 and TRBJ2-5, with D possibly being TRBD1 (5 bases). The CDR3 loop spans 15 amino acids. V dropped 2 bases and J dropped 0 bases, with 11 bases sitting between them. CDR1 is SGHRS and CDR2 is YFSETQ in the germline V gene. In nucleotides, the CDR3 is TGCGCCAGCAGCTTCACAGGCTCGTACCAAGAGACCCAGTACTTC. As protein: CASSFTGSYQETQYF.

The rearrangement joins TRBV15 to TRBJ2-7; 9 bases are shared with TRBD1. Trimming cost V 5 bases and J 4 bases; bases outside gene matches: 12. CDR1 and CDR2 (germline): LNHNV, YYDKDF (reference sequence). This CDR3 contains 16 residues. The CDR3 DNA reads TGTGCCACCAGCCCTAGACCGGGACAGGGTCTGTACGAGCAGTACTTC. It codes for CATSPRPGQGLYEQYF.

A few counts support this clonotype. The chain links TRBV6-1 to TRBJ2-7, with 11 bases identical to TRBD1. This CDR3 is 15 amino acids long. Germline-derived CDR1 and CDR2 are MNHNS and SASEGT. V was clipped by 4 bases and J by 1 base; unmatched bases: 3. The CDR3 spells CASSVGQGASYEQYF. The DNA for the CDR3 is TGTGCCAGCAGTGTAGGACAGGGGGCGTCCTACGAGCAGTACTTC.

This chain uses TRBV28 with TRBJ1-2; 10 nucleotides align to TRBD1. The length of the CDR3 is 15 residues. Per the germline V gene, CDR1 is MDHEN and CDR2 is SYDVKM. Trimming cost V 5 bases and J 10 bases; bases outside gene matches: 13. The chain's CDR3 is CASSAPGTGAGAYTF. The DNA for the CDR3 is TGTGCCAGCAGTGCCCCCGGGACAGGGGCCGGGGCCTACACCTTC.

The rearrangement joins TRBV12-3 or TRBV12-4 to TRBJ1-5, with D perhaps matching TRBD1 (6 bases). This CDR3 region has 15 residues. With 4 bases removed from V and 0 bases from J, the gap between germline ends came to 10 bases. The CDR3 sequence is CASSSQGNSNQPQHF. The CDR3 nucleotides are TGTGCCAGCAGTTCACAGGGAAATAGCAATCAGCCCCAGCATTTT.

In the case of this clonotype: Its ends do not fully match the called genes, so a read error is possible. The chain has TRBV28 and TRBJ2-5; D call uncertain. From germline, CDR1 is MDHEN and CDR2 SYDVKM. CDR3 length equals 14 residues. The CDR3 protein is CTSTDGWNKETQYF. The CDR3 nucleotides read TGTACCAGCACCGACGGGTGGAATAAAGAGACCCAGTACTTC.

This clonotype was counted a few times. The chain carries TRBV5-1 and TRBJ2-5, with TRBD2 matching 7 bases. The J call could be wrong; TRBJ2-1 is a better fit for the DNA end. This CDR3 is 15 amino acids long. CDR1 is SGHRS and CDR2 is YFSETQ in the germline V gene. The CDR3 sequence: CASSLVTEGGNEQFF. CDR3 bases: TGCGCCAGCAGCTTGGTGACAGAGGGAGGGAATGAGCAGTTCTTC.